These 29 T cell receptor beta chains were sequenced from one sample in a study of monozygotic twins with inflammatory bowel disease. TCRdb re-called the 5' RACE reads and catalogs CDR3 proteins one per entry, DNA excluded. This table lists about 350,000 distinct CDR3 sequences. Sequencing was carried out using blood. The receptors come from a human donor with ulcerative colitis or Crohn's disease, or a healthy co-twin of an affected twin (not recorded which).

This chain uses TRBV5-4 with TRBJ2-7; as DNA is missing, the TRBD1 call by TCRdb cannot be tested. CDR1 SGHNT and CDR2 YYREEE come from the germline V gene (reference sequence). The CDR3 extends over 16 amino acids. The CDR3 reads CASSTIPGQMFREQYF.

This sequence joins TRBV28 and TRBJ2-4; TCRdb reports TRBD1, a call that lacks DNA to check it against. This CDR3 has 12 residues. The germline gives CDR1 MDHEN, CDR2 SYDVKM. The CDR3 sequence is CASETLGGIQYF.

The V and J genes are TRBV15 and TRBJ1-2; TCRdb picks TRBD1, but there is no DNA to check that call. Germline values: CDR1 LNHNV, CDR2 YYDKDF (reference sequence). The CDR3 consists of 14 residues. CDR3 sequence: CATSPRDRAYGYTF.

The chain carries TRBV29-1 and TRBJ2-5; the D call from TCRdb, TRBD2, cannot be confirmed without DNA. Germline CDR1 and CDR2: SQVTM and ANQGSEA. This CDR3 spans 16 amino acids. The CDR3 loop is CSVPTLPSGIGETQYF. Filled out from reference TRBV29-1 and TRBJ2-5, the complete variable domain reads SAVISQKPSRDICQRGTSLTIQCQVDSQVTMMFWYRQQPGQSLTLIATANQGSEATYESGFVIDKFPISRPNLTFSTLTVSNMSPEDSSIYLCSVPTLPSGIGETQYFGPGTRLLVL.

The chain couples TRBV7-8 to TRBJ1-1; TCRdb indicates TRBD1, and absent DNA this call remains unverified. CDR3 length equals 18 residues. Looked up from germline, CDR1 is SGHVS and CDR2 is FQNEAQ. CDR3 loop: CASSLLMRGIGGNTEAFF.

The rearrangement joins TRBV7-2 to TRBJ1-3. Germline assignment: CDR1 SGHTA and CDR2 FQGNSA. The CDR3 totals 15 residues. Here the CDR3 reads CASSLGFASGNTIYF.

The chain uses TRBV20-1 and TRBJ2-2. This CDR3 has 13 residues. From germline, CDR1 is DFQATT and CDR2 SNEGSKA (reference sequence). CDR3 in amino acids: CSAREGNTGELFF.

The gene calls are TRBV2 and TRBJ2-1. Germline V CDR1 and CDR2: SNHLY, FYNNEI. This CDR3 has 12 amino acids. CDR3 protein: CASVLAYNEQFF.

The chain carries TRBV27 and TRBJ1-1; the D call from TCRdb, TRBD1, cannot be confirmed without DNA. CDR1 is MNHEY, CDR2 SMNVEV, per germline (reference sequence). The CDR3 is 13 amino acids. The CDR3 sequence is CASSPGTAGWAFF.

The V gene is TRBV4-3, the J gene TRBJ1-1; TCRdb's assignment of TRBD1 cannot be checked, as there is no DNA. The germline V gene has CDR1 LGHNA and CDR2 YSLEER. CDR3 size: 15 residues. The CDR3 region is CAGSQGSTRGAEAFF.

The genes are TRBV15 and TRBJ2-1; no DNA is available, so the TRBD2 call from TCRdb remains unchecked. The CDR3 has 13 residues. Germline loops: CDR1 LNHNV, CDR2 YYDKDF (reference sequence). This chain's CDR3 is CATSILTSDEQFF.

The CDR3 spells CASSYSVARGLANEQFF. This chain connects TRBV6-5 to TRBJ2-1; TCRdb's assignment of TRBD1 cannot be checked, as there is no DNA. The germline gives CDR1 MNHEY, CDR2 SVGAGI. The CDR3 loop spans 17 amino acids.

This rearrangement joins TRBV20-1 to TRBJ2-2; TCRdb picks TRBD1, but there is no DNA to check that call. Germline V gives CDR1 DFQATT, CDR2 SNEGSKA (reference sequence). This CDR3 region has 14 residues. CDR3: CSASGGKNTGELFF.

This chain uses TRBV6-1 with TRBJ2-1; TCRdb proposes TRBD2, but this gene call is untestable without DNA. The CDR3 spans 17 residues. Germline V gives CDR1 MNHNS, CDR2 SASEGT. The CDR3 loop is CASRGGLAGESYNEQFF.

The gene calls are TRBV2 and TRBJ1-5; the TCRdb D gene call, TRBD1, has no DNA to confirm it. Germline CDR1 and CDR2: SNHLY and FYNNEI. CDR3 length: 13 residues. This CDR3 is CATRLGVAQPQHF.

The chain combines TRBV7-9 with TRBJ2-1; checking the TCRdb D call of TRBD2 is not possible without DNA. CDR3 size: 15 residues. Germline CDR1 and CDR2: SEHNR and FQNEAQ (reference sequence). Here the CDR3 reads CASSLLAGGPGEQFF.

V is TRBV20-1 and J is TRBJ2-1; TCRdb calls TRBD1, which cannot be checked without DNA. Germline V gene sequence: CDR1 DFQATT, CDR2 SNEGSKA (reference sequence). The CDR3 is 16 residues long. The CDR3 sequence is CSADGTRGFRRNEQFF.

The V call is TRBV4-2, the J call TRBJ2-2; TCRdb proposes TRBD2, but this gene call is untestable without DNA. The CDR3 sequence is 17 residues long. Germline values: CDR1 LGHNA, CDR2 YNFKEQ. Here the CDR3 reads CASSQVAGGPRGGELFF.

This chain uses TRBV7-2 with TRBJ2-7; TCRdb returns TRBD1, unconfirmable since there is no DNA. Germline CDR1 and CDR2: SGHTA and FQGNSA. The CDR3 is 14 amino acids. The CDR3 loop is CASSSRRGLDEQYF.

CDR3 loop: CASSQGHADTQYF. The V call is TRBV7-3, the J call TRBJ2-3; checking the TCRdb D call of TRBD1 is not possible without DNA. CDR3 size: 13 residues. The germline gives CDR1 SGHTA, CDR2 FQGTGA.

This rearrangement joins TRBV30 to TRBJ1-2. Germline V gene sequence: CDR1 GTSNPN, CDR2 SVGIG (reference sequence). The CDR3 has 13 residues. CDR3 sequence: CAWSRDTLYGYTF.

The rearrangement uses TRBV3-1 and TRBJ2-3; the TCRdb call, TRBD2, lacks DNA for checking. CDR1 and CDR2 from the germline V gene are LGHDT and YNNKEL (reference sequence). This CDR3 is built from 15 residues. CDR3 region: CASSQWGGITDTQYF.

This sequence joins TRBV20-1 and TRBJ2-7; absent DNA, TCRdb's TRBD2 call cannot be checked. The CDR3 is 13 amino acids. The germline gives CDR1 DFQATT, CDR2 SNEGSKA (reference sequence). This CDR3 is CSASILAAYEQYF.

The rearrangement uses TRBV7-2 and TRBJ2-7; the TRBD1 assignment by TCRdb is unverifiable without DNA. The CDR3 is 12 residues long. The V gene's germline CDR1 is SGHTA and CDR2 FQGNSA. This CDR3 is CASSYRGREQYF.

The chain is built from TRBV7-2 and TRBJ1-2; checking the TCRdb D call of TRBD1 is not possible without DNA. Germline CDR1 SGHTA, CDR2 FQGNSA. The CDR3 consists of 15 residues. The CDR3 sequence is CASSLRGDRGYGYTF.

This CDR3 reads CASSEALGIYGYTF. V gene TRBV2 combines with J gene TRBJ1-2. Germline lookup yields CDR1 SNHLY and CDR2 FYNNEI. This CDR3 has 14 amino acids.

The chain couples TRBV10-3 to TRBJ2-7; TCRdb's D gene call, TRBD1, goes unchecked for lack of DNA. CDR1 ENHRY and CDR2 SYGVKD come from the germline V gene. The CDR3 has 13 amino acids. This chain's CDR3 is CAISRDSPYEQYF.

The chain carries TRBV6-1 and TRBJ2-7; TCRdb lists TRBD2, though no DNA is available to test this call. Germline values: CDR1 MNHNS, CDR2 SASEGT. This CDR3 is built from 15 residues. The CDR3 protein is CASSEAPGLAYEQYF.

The CDR3 protein is CATSRVGTKETQYF. The rearrangement links TRBV15 to TRBJ2-5. CDR3 length: 14 amino acids. Germline CDR1 and CDR2: LNHNV and YYDKDF (reference sequence). The full variable domain, its missing parts supplied by reference TRBV15 and TRBJ2-5, is DAMVIQNPRYQVTQFGKPVTLSCSQTLNHNVMYWYQQKSSQAPKLLFHYYDKDFNNEADTPDNFQSRRPNTSFCFLDIRSPGLGDTAMYLCATSRVGTKETQYFGPGTRLLVL.